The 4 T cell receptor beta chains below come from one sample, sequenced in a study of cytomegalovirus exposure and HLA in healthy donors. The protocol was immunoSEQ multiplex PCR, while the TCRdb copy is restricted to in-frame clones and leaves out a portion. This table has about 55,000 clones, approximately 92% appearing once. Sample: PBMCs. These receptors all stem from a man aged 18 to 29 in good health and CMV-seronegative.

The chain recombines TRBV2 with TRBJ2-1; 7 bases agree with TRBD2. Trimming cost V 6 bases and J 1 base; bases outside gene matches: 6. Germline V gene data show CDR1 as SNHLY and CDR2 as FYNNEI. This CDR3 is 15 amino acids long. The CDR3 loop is CASSARAGSYNEQFF. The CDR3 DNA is TGTGCCAGCAGCGCCCGAGCGGGATCCTACAATGAGCAGTTCTTC.

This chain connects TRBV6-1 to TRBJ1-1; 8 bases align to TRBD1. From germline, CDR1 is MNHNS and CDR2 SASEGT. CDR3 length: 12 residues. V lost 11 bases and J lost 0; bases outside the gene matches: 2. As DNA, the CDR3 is TGTGCCGGACAGGGACTGAACACTGAAGCTTTCTTT. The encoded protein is CAGQGLNTEAFF.

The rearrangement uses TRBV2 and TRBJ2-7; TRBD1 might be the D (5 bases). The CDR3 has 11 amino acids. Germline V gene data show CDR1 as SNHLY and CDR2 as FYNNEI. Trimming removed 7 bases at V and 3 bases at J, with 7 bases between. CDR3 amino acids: CASTQGYEQYF. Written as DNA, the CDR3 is TGTGCCAGCACGCAGGGCTACGAGCAGTACTTC.

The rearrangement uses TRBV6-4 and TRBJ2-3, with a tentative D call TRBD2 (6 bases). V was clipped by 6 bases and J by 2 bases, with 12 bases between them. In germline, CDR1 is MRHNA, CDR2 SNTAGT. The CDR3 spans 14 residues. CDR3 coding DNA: TGTGCCAGCAGGAGGGACTGGTTCACAGATACGCAGTATTTT. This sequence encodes CASRRDWFTDTQYF.